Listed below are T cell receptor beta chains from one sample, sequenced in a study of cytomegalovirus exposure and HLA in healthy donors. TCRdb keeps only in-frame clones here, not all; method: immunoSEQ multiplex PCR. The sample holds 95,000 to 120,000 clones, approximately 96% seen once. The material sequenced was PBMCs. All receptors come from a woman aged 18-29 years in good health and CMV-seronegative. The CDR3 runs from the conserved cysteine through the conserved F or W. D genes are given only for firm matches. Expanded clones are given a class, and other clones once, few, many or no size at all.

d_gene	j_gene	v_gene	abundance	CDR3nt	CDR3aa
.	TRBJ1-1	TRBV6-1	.	TGTGCCAGTAAAGGACAGACATACACTGAAGCTTTCTTT	CASKGQTYTEAFF
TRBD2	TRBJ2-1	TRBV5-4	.	TGTGCCAGCAGCCTCACAAAACTAGCGGGGGTCTTCGGTGAGCAGTTCTTC	CASSLTKLAGVFGEQFF
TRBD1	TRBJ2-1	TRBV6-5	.	TGTGCCAGCAGTTACTTAGACAGGGGACGAGGCAATGAGCAGTTCTTC	CASSYLDRGRGNEQFF
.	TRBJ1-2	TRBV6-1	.	TGTGCCAGCAGTGAAACCGGACAGATCCTAGCTAACTATGGCTACACCTTC	CASSETGQILANYGYTF
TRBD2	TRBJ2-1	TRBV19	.	TGTGCCAGTAGTATATCAAACCCTGGACTAGCGGGGTTTAATGAGCAGTTCTTC	CASSISNPGLAGFNEQFF
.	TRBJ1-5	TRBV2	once	TGTGCCAGCAGGGGGACGGGGGGAAATCAGCCCCAGCATTTT	CASRGTGGNQPQHF
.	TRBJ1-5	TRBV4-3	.	TGCGCCAGCAGCCACTCGTCCCACAGGGTCTCTCAAGGCAATCAGCCCCAGCATTTT	CASSHSSHRVSQGNQPQHF
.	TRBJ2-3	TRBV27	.	TGTGCCAGCAGTTTATTCTCGGCAGGGGGGACCACAGATACGCAGTATTTT	CASSLFSAGGTTDTQYF
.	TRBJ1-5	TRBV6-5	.	TGTGCCAGCAGTTTGGAAGGGGGTCTCAATCAGCCCCAGCATTTT	CASSLEGGLNQPQHF
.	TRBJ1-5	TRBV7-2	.	TGTGCCAGCAGCGCCCACTCCGGTAGTGGCAATCAGCCCCAGCATTTT	CASSAHSGSGNQPQHF
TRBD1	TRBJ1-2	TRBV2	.	TGTGCCAGCAGAGGGAGACAGGGAAGCGACTATGGCTACACCTTC	CASRGRQGSDYGYTF
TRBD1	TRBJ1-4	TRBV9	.	TGTGCCAGCAACCCTTTGGGACAGCCTAATGAAAAACTGTTTTTT	CASNPLGQPNEKLFF
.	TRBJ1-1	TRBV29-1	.	TGCAGCGTTGCCGAGTTTGAGACAACTTTTGGTAACACTGAAGCTTTCTTT	CSVAEFETTFGNTEAFF
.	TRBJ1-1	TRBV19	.	TGTGCCAGTAGTCGGGACTTCCAGCGATCCATGAACACTGAAGCTTTCTTT	CASSRDFQRSMNTEAFF
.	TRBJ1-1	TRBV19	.	TGTGCCAGTAGTGTCCAGGCCCTCACTGAAGCTTTCTTT	CASSVQALTEAFF
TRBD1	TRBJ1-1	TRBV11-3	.	TGTGCCAGCAGCCGACAGGGGAGGAACACTGAAGCTTTCTTT	CASSRQGRNTEAFF
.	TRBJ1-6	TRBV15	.	TGTGCCACCAGCAGAGATCGGTACGGGGAGAATAATTCACCCCTCCACTTT	CATSRDRYGENNSPLHF
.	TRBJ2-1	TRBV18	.	TGTGCCAGCTCACCACCTTCCGGGGGGCGTGGGAATGAGCAGTTCTTC	CASSPPSGGRGNEQFF
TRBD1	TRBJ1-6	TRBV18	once	TGTGCCAGCTCAATATGGACAGGGCATCGGAATTCACCCCTCCACTTT	CASSIWTGHRNSPLHF
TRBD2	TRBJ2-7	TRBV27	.	TGTGCCAGCAGTCTACTAGCGGGGGCCTCCTACGAGCAGTACTTC	CASSLLAGASYEQYF
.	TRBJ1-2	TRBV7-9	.	TGTGCCAGCAGCTCCCCGATGGGAGGCAACTATGGCTACACCTTC	CASSSPMGGNYGYTF
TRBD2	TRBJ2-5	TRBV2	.	TGTGCCAGCAGAAACACTAGCGGGGGGGTTGAGACCCAGTACTTC	CASRNTSGGVETQYF
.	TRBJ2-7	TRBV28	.	TGTGCCAGCATGCTCCGGGAAAGGGCTTTCTACGAGCAGTACTTC	CASMLRERAFYEQYF
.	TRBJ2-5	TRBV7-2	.	TGTGCCAGCAGCTTAGACAGGGCACAAGAGACCCAGTACTTC	CASSLDRAQETQYF
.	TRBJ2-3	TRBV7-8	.	TGTGCCAGCAGCCCAACGGCGGGAGATACGCAGTATTTT	CASSPTAGDTQYF
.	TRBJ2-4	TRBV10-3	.	TGTGCCACCGGGAACTCCAAAAACATTCAGTACTTC	CATGNSKNIQYF
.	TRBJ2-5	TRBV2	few	TGTGCCAGCAGCTTAGGAGGGTTTCAAGAGACCCAGTACTTC	CASSLGGFQETQYF
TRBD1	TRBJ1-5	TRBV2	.	TGTGCCAGCAGTTCAGGACAGGGCAATCAGCCCCAGCATTTT	CASSSGQGNQPQHF
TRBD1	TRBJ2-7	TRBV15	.	TGTGCCACCAGCAGACCGGGACAGGGAGCCCACGAGCAGTACTTC	CATSRPGQGAHEQYF
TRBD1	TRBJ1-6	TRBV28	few	TGTGCCAGCACCCACCTCCCCCGGGACAGGGGGCTTTCACCCCTCCACTTT	CASTHLPRDRGLSPLHF
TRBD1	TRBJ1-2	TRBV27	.	TGTGCCAGCAGTCGGGACAGCCTTAGCTATGGCTACACCTTC	CASSRDSLSYGYTF
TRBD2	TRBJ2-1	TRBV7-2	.	TGTGCCAGCAGCTCCCCGAGCGGGGGCAATGAGCAGTTCTTC	CASSSPSGGNEQFF
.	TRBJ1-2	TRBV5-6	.	TGTGCCAGCAGCGTAGGGGGACCGACTAACTATGGCTACACCTTC	CASSVGGPTNYGYTF
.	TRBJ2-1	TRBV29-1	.	TGCAGCGCTGCCCCGGGGCAGTTCTTC	CSAAPGQFF
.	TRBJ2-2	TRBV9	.	TGTGCCAGCAGCATACAACCACCGGGGGAGCTGTTTTTT	CASSIQPPGELFF
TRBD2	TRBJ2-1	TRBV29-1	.	TGCAGCGCCCGGGAGGGAGGGTCCTACAATGAGCAGTTCTTC	CSAREGGSYNEQFF
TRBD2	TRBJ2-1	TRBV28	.	TGTGCCATCGCACTAGCGGGGAATGAGCAGTTCTTC	CAIALAGNEQFF
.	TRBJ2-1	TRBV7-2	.	TGTGCCAGCAGCTTAGTGGAGGGCCCCTACAATGAGCAGTTCTTC	CASSLVEGPYNEQFF
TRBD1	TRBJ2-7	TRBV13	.	TGTGCCAGCAGCGAAACCGGGACAGGGACCTACGAGCAGTACTTC	CASSETGTGTYEQYF
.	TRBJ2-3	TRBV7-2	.	TGTGCCAGCAGCTTAGCTGACACCCCGGGCACAGATACGCAGTATTTT	CASSLADTPGTDTQYF
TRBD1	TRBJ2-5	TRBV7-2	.	TGTGCCAGCAGCTTAAGAACAGGGGGCATGGGGGAGACCCAGTACTTC	CASSLRTGGMGETQYF
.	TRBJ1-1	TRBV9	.	TGTGCCAGCAGCGTAAAACAGGGTAGGAACACTGAAGCTTTCTTT	CASSVKQGRNTEAFF
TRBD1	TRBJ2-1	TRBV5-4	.	TGTGCCAGCAGCCCCGACAGGGATCCGTTAAATGAGCAGTTCTTC	CASSPDRDPLNEQFF
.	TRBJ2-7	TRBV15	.	TGTGCCACCAGCAGAGTAGCAGAGAGCTCCTACGAGCAGTACTTC	CATSRVAESSYEQYF
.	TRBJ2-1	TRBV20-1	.	TGCAGTGGGACAGTCTACAATGAGCAGTTCTTC	CSGTVYNEQFF
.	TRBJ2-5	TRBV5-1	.	TGCGCCAGCAGCCCGAGGGGGGGCCGATCCCGACAAGAGACCCAGTACTTC	CASSPRGGRSRQETQYF
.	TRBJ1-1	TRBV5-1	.	TGCGCCAGCAGCTTGGCCGGGAGCCCGGGTACTGAAGCTTTCTTT	CASSLAGSPGTEAFF
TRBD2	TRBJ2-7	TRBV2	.	TGTGCCAGCAGTCCCCCGACTAGCGGGGGCTTGCACGAGCAGTACTTC	CASSPPTSGGLHEQYF